This record looks at one T cell receptor (beta chain) sequence and its context. Original data processing: Estimates of nucleated cell counts were drawn from the amplification of reference gene primers. TCRdb's copy holds only in-frame clones and misses some; the assay was immunoSEQ multiplex PCR. That table supplies the V and J calls and clone size; D and trimming were determined from the DNA. This table holds tens of thousands of clones, 80% to 90% found once. The V segment lost 5 bases and the J segment 10 bases; nucleotides outside the gene matches: 5. The V gene's germline CDR1 is SNHLY and CDR2 FYNNEI. The CDR3 loop spans 13 amino acids. The data belong to a study of blood T cell repertoires in COVID-19. For the study at large: There were acute and convalescent COVID-19 samples, and they came from the United States, Italy and Spain. The cDNA or gDNA used as material had been derived from T cells, B-cell-depleted T cells, or PBMCs.

The chain uses TRBV2 and TRBJ2-1, with 10 nucleotides matching TRBD1. The receptor's source is a man between 50 and 59 years old with active COVID-19. The sequencing sample was made of peripheral blood. In DNA form, the CDR3 reads TGTGCCAGCAGTAGACAGGGGGCGGGCGAGCAGTTCTTC. Protein product: CASSRQGAGEQFF.